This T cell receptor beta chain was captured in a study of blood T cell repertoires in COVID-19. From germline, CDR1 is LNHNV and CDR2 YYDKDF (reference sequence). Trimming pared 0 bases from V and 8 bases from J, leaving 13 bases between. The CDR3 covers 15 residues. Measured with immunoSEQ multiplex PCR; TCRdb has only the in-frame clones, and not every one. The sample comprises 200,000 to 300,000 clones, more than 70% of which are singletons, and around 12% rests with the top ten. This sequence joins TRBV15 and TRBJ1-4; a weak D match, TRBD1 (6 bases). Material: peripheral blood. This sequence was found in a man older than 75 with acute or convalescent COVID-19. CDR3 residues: CATSREYREGEKLFF. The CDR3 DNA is TGTGCCACCAGCAGAGAGTACAGGGAGGGAGAAAAACTGTTTTTT.